Below are 20 T cell receptor beta chains sequenced from a single sample in a study of radiotherapy plus CTLA-4 blockade in lung cancer (dated by TCRdb to between 2017 and 2018). Library preparation used the immunoSEQ multiplex PCR assay. Held by TCRdb, this immuneACCESS table contains in-frame sequences only and omits some clones. Under half of the omission traces to an unresolved V gene where checked; the cause of the rest is unknown. The sample includes approximately 100,000 clones, with 70% to 90% observed a single time. 2.4% of the sample is held by the ten biggest clonotypes. Sequencing used peripheral blood, obtained from a patient treated with radiotherapy plus ipilimumab. All receptors derive from a human donor with non-small cell lung cancer that progressed on radiotherapy plus ipilimumab. Some clones in this sample may be carry-over from other donors' samples.

In its sample, this clone was seen a few times. Other nucleotide sequences from this sample produce the same CDR3. The chain links TRBV19 to TRBJ2-7; 7 nucleotides align to TRBD1. The CDR3 has 14 residues. Per the germline V gene, CDR1 is LNHDA and CDR2 is SQIVND (reference sequence). Trimming removed 6 bases from V and 0 bases from J; junction bases left unmatched: 5. This CDR3 is CASRGTVSSYEQYF. The CDR3 bases are TGTGCCAGTAGGGGGACAGTTAGCTCCTACGAGCAGTACTTC.

The chain uses TRBV13 and TRBJ1-6; D not certain. V dropped 4 bases and J dropped 7 bases, with 2 bases sitting between them. Germline CDR1 is PRHDT and CDR2 is FYEKMQ (reference sequence). The CDR3 is 11 amino acids. The CDR3 region has the DNA TGTGCCAGCAGCTCCAATTCACCCCTCCACTTT. This sequence encodes CASSSNSPLHF.

The rearrangement uses TRBV7-3 and TRBJ2-7, with no clear D. The germline CDR1 and CDR2 sequences are SGHTA and FQGTGA. The length of the CDR3 is 13 residues. Trimming left V 4 bases short and J 5 bases short, with 12 bases between. Here the CDR3 reads CASSSLSGNEQYF. The CDR3 DNA follows: TGTGCCAGCAGCTCCTTGTCGGGCAACGAGCAGTACTTC.

The V gene is TRBV19, the J gene TRBJ1-2; D is undetermined. This CDR3 is 14 amino acids long. V lost 2 bases and J 3 bases, leaving 10 bases between the germline ends. The germline CDR1 and CDR2 sequences are LNHDA and SQIVND (reference sequence). The CDR3: CASSIRKQHYGYTF. In nucleotides, the CDR3 is TGTGCCAGTAGTATAAGGAAACAGCACTATGGCTACACCTTC. Full variable domain (rest looked up from reference TRBV19 and TRBJ1-2): DGGITQSPKYLFRKEGQNVTLSCEQNLNHDAMYWYRQDPGQGLRLIYYSQIVNDFQKGDIAEGYSVSREKKESFPLTVTSAQKNPTAFYLCASSIRKQHYGYTFGSGTRLTVV.

This clone was recorded a few times. V usage is TRBV11-1 and J usage is TRBJ1-6; 8 bases map to TRBD1. Germline V gives CDR1 SGHAT, CDR2 FQDESV (reference sequence). J lost 13 bases, V lost 7 bases, and 12 bases had no gene match. The CDR3 totals 14 residues. The chain's CDR3 is CASKKGAGGFPLHF. The DNA for the CDR3 is TGTGCCAGCAAAAAAGGGGCAGGGGGCTTTCCCCTCCACTTT.

The chain uses TRBV28 and TRBJ2-7; D gene ambiguous. The CDR3 covers 12 residues. Trimming took off 7 bases at V and 0 bases at J, with 7 bases between the two ends. Per the germline V gene, CDR1 is MDHEN and CDR2 is SYDVKM. CDR3 nucleotide sequence: TGTGCCAGCACGAAAAGCTCCTACGAGCAGTACTTC. It codes for CASTKSSYEQYF.

This clone was detected only a few times. Other DNA sequences from this sample encode an identical CDR3 as well. The V and J genes are TRBV6-5 and TRBJ2-7, with 9 bases matching TRBD1. The CDR3 runs to 16 residues. In germline, CDR1 is MNHEY, CDR2 SVGAGI. V lost 0 bases and J lost 0; bases outside the gene matches: 3. As DNA, the CDR3 is TGTGCCAGCAGTTACTCCCGGACAGGGGACTCCTACGAGCAGTACTTC. It codes for CASSYSRTGDSYEQYF.

This chain uses TRBV6-5 with TRBJ1-1; 8 bases map to TRBD1. Trimming took 5 bases from V and 5 from J; bases not matched to a gene: 10. This CDR3 is 15 amino acids long. The germline V gene encodes CDR1 MNHEY and CDR2 SVGAGI. The CDR3 protein is CASSPGQGKWTEAFF. The CDR3 DNA reads TGTGCCAGCAGTCCTGGACAGGGAAAATGGACTGAAGCTTTCTTT.

This chain uses TRBV6-5 with TRBJ1-2, with D possibly being TRBD1 (6 bases). This CDR3 region has 12 residues. V was trimmed by 5 bases and J by 7 bases, leaving 11 bases between them. Germline CDR1 is MNHEY and CDR2 is SVGAGI. The CDR3 region is CASSTGTAGYTF. The CDR3 DNA is TGTGCCAGCAGTACAGGGACTGCTGGCTACACCTTC.

The V gene is TRBV5-1, the J gene TRBJ2-3; no clear D gene. The CDR3 is made up of 16 amino acids. V lost 1 base, J lost 1 base, and 13 bases lay in between. Germline loops: CDR1 SGHRS, CDR2 YFSETQ. For the CDR3, the DNA is TGCGCCAGCAGCTTGTTTGGGGAATGGGGCACAGATACGCAGTATTTT. Translation gives CASSLFGEWGTDTQYF.

The chain uses TRBV7-2 and TRBJ2-7; 10 bases line up with TRBD1. Germline CDR1 reads SGHTA; CDR2 reads FQGNSA. There are 15 residues in the CDR3. V shed 5 bases, J shed 5 bases, and the junction held 9 bases outside the gene matches. CDR3 in amino acids: CASSLRDRGRHEQYF. CDR3 bases: TGTGCCAGCAGCCTCCGGGACAGGGGTCGCCACGAGCAGTACTTC.

V is TRBV29-1 and J is TRBJ2-2, with 8 bases matching TRBD2. The trim removed 7 bases at V and 7 bases at J, leaving 17 bases unmatched. Germline CDR1 and CDR2: SQVTM and ANQGSEA. This CDR3 is built from 16 residues. The CDR3 DNA follows: TGCAGCGGCCCAAGGGGGGCGGGGGGAGGTATCGGGGAGCTGTTTTTT. Protein sequence: CSGPRGAGGGIGELFF.

CDR3 loop: CASRGRDRGYFMGFDTEAFF. The CDR3 DNA sequence: TGTGCCAGCAGGGGCCGGGACAGGGGGTACTTTATGGGGTTCGACACTGAAGCTTTCTTT. V gene TRBV2 combines with J gene TRBJ1-1, with 11 bases aligning to TRBD1. CDR1 is SNHLY, CDR2 FYNNEI, per germline. Trimming removed 6 bases from V and 3 bases from J; junction bases left unmatched: 21. The CDR3 totals 20 residues.

This chain connects TRBV19 to TRBJ1-5; the D gene is possibly TRBD1 (6 bases). Germline V lookup: CDR1 LNHDA, CDR2 SQIVND (reference sequence). The CDR3 runs to 15 residues. Deletions cut 7 bases from V and 0 bases from J, with 13 bases between. CDR3: CASTQQGNSNQPQHF. The CDR3 bases are TGTGCCAGTACCCAACAGGGAAATAGCAATCAGCCCCAGCATTTT.

The chain links TRBV27 to TRBJ1-4; D may be TRBD1 (5 bases). The CDR3 is 17 amino acids. Germline CDR1 is MNHEY and CDR2 is SMNVEV (reference sequence). Trimming removed 2 bases from V and 4 bases from J, with 17 bases in between. CDR3 amino acids: CASSLGVGHGGNEKLFF. The CDR3 nucleotides are TGTGCCAGCAGTTTAGGCGTCGGACACGGAGGTAATGAAAAACTGTTTTTT.

J is TRBJ2-5 and V is TRBV30, with TRBD2 matching over 11 bases. The CDR3 is 17 residues long. V lost 3 bases to trimming and J lost 5 bases; unmatched junction nucleotides: 14. Germline CDR1 is GTSNPN and CDR2 is SVGIG (reference sequence). The CDR3 protein is CAWRGLAGGSEMETQYF. As DNA, the CDR3 is TGTGCCTGGAGAGGCCTAGCGGGGGGCTCCGAAATGGAGACCCAGTACTTC.

This clone has just one count. The rearrangement links TRBV27 to TRBJ1-5; D not certain. This CDR3 is built from 13 residues. The ends were cut back, 2 bases at V and 7 bases at J, with 9 bases in the middle. The germline gives CDR1 MNHEY, CDR2 SMNVEV (reference sequence). The CDR3 region has the DNA TGTGCCAGCAGTTTAGGTTTTCGGCAGCCCCAGCATTTT. This gives the protein CASSLGFRQPQHF.

This clone has only one observation. The chain is built from TRBV30 and TRBJ1-4; 7 bases map to TRBD1. Germline assignment: CDR1 GTSNPN and CDR2 SVGIG (reference sequence). Trimming took 0 bases from V and 6 from J; bases not matched to a gene: 16. The CDR3 runs to 18 residues. Here the CDR3 reads CAWSVGFGGGWRDEKLFF. CDR3 sequence (DNA): TGTGCCTGGAGTGTAGGATTCGGAGGGGGCTGGCGAGATGAAAAACTGTTTTTT.

The J gene is TRBJ1-5, the V gene TRBV5-1, with D possibly matching TRBD1 (6 bases). The germline V gene encodes CDR1 SGHRS and CDR2 YFSETQ. With 0 bases removed from V and 5 bases from J, the gap between germline ends came to 12 bases. The CDR3 is 15 residues long. This chain's CDR3 is CASSLAGQRHQPQHF. As DNA, the CDR3 is TGCGCCAGCAGCTTGGCCGGACAGCGACATCAGCCCCAGCATTTT.

The chain has TRBV9 and TRBJ1-3, with D hard to call. CDR3 size: 15 residues. CDR1 and CDR2 (germline): SGDLS, YYNGEE. V dropped 1 base and J dropped 4 bases, with 12 bases sitting between them. This chain's CDR3 is CASSVSSQPGNTIYF. The CDR3 nucleotides read TGTGCCAGCAGCGTATCATCGCAACCAGGAAACACCATATATTTT.